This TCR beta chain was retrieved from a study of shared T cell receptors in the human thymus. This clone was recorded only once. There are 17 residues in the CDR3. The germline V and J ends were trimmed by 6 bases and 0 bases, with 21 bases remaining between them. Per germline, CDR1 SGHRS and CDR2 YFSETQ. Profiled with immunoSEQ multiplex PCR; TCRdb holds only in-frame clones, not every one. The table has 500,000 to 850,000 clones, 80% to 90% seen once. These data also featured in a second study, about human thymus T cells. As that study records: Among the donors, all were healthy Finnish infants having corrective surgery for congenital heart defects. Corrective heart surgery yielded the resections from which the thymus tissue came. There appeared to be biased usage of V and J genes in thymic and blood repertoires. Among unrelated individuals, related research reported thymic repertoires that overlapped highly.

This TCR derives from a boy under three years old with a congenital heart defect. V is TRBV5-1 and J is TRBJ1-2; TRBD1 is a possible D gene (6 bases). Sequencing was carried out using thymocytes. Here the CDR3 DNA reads TGCGCCAGCAACACAGACCGGGGGGCGCGAGCTAACTATGGCTACACCTTC. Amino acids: CASNTDRGARANYGYTF.